The rows below give T cell receptor beta chains drawn from one sample of a study of blood T cell repertoires in COVID-19. Sequencing was performed with immunoSEQ multiplex PCR; in TCRdb, only in-frame clones are kept and a portion is missing. This sample carries fewer than 65,000 clones, approximately 80% of them seen once, and the ten largest clones take around 9.6%. The sequenced sample consisted of peripheral blood. The receptors were sampled from a young man with COVID-19, enrolled during active disease. Each CDR3 is given with its conserved first and last residue. A D gene is named only where the DNA matches it firmly. Some rows have no size entry. The others give once, few or many, or a class for an expanded clone.

CDR3aa: CASTAGGLVTGELFF; CDR3nt: TGTGCCAGCACGGCGGGGGGGCTCGTCACCGGGGAGCTGTTTTTT; j_gene: TRBJ2-2; d_gene: TRBD2; v_gene: TRBV6-5; abundance: NA
CDR3aa: CASRSGTSFADEQFF; CDR3nt: TGTGCCAGTAGGTCCGGGACTAGTTTTGCTGATGAGCAGTTCTTC; j_gene: TRBJ2-1; d_gene: TRBD2; v_gene: TRBV19; abundance: NA
CDR3aa: CASSITSGSYSYEQYF; CDR3nt: TGTGCCAGTAGTATTACTAGCGGGTCTTATTCCTACGAGCAGTACTTC; j_gene: TRBJ2-7; d_gene: TRBD2; v_gene: TRBV19; abundance: NA
CDR3aa: CATKRGFDTEAFF; CDR3nt: TGTGCCACCAAGAGAGGTTTCGACACTGAAGCTTTCTTT; j_gene: TRBJ1-1; d_gene: NA; v_gene: TRBV6-5; abundance: NA
CDR3aa: CASSQAAGSLDQPQHF; CDR3nt: TGTGCCAGCAGCCAAGCGGCCGGGAGCTTAGATCAGCCCCAGCATTTT; j_gene: TRBJ1-5; d_gene: NA; v_gene: TRBV3-1/TRBV3-2; abundance: NA
CDR3aa: CASSDRVTGELFF; CDR3nt: TGCGCCAGCAGCGACAGGGTCACCGGGGAGCTGTTTTTT; j_gene: TRBJ2-2; d_gene: TRBD1; v_gene: TRBV5-1; abundance: NA
CDR3aa: CASSQDRGPPISEQYF; CDR3nt: TGCGCCAGCAGCCAAGATAGGGGGCCCCCCATCAGCGAGCAGTACTTC; j_gene: TRBJ2-7; d_gene: TRBD1; v_gene: TRBV4-3; abundance: NA
CDR3aa: CASSLWTSGRNEQYF; CDR3nt: TGTGCCAGCAGTTTATGGACTAGCGGGAGGAACGAGCAGTACTTC; j_gene: TRBJ2-7; d_gene: TRBD2; v_gene: TRBV28; abundance: NA
CDR3aa: CASSLDGGRNYGYTF; CDR3nt: TGCGCCAGCAGTCTGGACGGGGGGCGTAACTATGGCTACACCTTC; j_gene: TRBJ1-2; d_gene: NA; v_gene: TRBV5-1; abundance: NA
CDR3aa: CASSEEGVGKLFF; CDR3nt: TGTGCCAGCAGTGAAGAGGGAGTCGGAAAACTGTTTTTT; j_gene: TRBJ1-4; d_gene: NA; v_gene: TRBV2; abundance: once
CDR3aa: CASSEAGGFNEQFF; CDR3nt: TGTGCCAGCAGTGAAGCGGGAGGGTTCAATGAGCAGTTCTTC; j_gene: TRBJ2-1; d_gene: TRBD2; v_gene: TRBV6-4; abundance: NA
CDR3aa: CATSRDGTGGDGYTF; CDR3nt: TGTGCCACCAGCAGAGATGGGACAGGGGGAGATGGCTACACCTTC; j_gene: TRBJ1-2; d_gene: TRBD1; v_gene: TRBV15; abundance: NA
CDR3aa: CASSLGTGTEAFF; CDR3nt: TGTGCCAGCAGCTTAGGGACAGGGACTGAAGCTTTCTTT; j_gene: TRBJ1-1; d_gene: TRBD1; v_gene: TRBV11-3; abundance: once
CDR3aa: CASSTRKDRGNEQFF; CDR3nt: TGTGCCAGCAGTACCAGGAAAGATAGGGGCAATGAGCAGTTCTTC; j_gene: TRBJ2-1; d_gene: NA; v_gene: TRBV28; abundance: NA
CDR3aa: CASSLAGQGFGNEQFF; CDR3nt: TGTGCCAGCAGCTTGGCGGGACAGGGTTTTGGCAATGAGCAGTTCTTC; j_gene: TRBJ2-1; d_gene: TRBD1; v_gene: TRBV5-6; abundance: NA
CDR3aa: CASRGAGVSSNEQFF; CDR3nt: TGTGCCAGTAGGGGAGCGGGAGTTTCGAGCAATGAGCAGTTCTTC; j_gene: TRBJ2-1; d_gene: TRBD2; v_gene: TRBV19; abundance: NA
CDR3aa: CASSSSTGSNSPLHF; CDR3nt: TGTGCCAGCAGCTCGTCTACAGGATCCAATTCACCCCTCCACTTT; j_gene: TRBJ1-6; d_gene: NA; v_gene: TRBV7-8; abundance: NA
CDR3aa: CASSVVAHGTEAFF; CDR3nt: TGTGCCAGCAGCGTAGTCGCCCACGGTACTGAAGCTTTCTTT; j_gene: TRBJ1-1; d_gene: NA; v_gene: TRBV9; abundance: few
CDR3aa: CASIRSPLAVNEQFF; CDR3nt: TGTGCCAGCATCAGATCCCCCCTAGCGGTTAATGAGCAGTTCTTC; j_gene: TRBJ2-1; d_gene: TRBD2; v_gene: TRBV28; abundance: NA
CDR3aa: CATSDPQGSGETQYF; CDR3nt: TGTGCCACCAGTGATCCACAGGGCTCCGGGGAGACCCAGTACTTC; j_gene: TRBJ2-5; d_gene: NA; v_gene: TRBV24-1; abundance: NA
CDR3aa: CASSGQINQPQHF; CDR3nt: TGCGCCAGCAGTGGACAGATCAATCAGCCCCAGCATTTT; j_gene: TRBJ1-5; d_gene: NA; v_gene: TRBV10-2; abundance: NA
CDR3aa: CASSEALWGQTYNEQFF; CDR3nt: TGTGCCAGCAGTGAAGCGCTCTGGGGACAAACATACAATGAGCAGTTCTTC; j_gene: TRBJ2-1; d_gene: NA; v_gene: TRBV6-1; abundance: NA
CDR3aa: CASSVDSGRSSSYEQYF; CDR3nt: TGTGCCAGCAGTGTAGATAGCGGGAGGTCAAGCTCCTACGAGCAGTACTTC; j_gene: TRBJ2-7; d_gene: TRBD2; v_gene: TRBV2; abundance: once
CDR3aa: CASSPSGSNEQFF; CDR3nt: TGTGCCAGCAGCCCAAGCGGCAGTAATGAGCAGTTCTTC; j_gene: TRBJ2-1; d_gene: NA; v_gene: TRBV28; abundance: NA
CDR3aa: CASSTTRGGNEKLFF; CDR3nt: TGTGCCAGCAGTACTACAAGGGGCGGAAATGAAAAACTGTTTTTT; j_gene: TRBJ1-4; d_gene: NA; v_gene: TRBV6-2/TRBV6-3; abundance: NA
CDR3aa: CASSGSGRGDNQPQHF; CDR3nt: TGTGCCAGCAGCGGGAGTGGTCGGGGTGACAATCAGCCCCAGCATTTT; j_gene: TRBJ1-5; d_gene: NA; v_gene: TRBV5-6; abundance: NA
CDR3aa: CASSLFSGGSYEQYF; CDR3nt: TGTGCCAGCAGCTTGTTCTCAGGCGGGTCCTACGAGCAGTACTTC; j_gene: TRBJ2-7; d_gene: NA; v_gene: TRBV5-5; abundance: NA
CDR3aa: CAWSALALREQFF; CDR3nt: TGTGCCTGGAGTGCCCTAGCTTTAAGGGAGCAGTTCTTC; j_gene: TRBJ2-1; d_gene: NA; v_gene: TRBV30; abundance: NA
CDR3aa: CASSRWGQAGTEAFF; CDR3nt: TGTGCCAGCAGCCGATGGGGACAGGCGGGGACTGAAGCTTTCTTT; j_gene: TRBJ1-1; d_gene: TRBD1; v_gene: TRBV7-9; abundance: once
CDR3aa: CASSPAVSGTGELFF; CDR3nt: TGTGCCAGCTCCCCCGCGGTCTCGGGCACCGGGGAGCTGTTTTTT; j_gene: TRBJ2-2; d_gene: NA; v_gene: TRBV18; abundance: NA
CDR3aa: CASGSPHEQYF; CDR3nt: TGTGCCAGCGGGAGTCCCCACGAGCAGTACTTC; j_gene: TRBJ2-7; d_gene: NA; v_gene: TRBV27; abundance: NA
CDR3aa: CASTGGQGEYEQYF; CDR3nt: TGTGCCAGCACTGGAGGACAGGGGGAATACGAGCAGTACTTC; j_gene: TRBJ2-7; d_gene: TRBD1; v_gene: TRBV6-6; abundance: NA
CDR3aa: CASSPQGWNGYTF; CDR3nt: TGTGCCAGCAGTCCCCAGGGGTGGAATGGCTACACCTTC; j_gene: TRBJ1-2; d_gene: NA; v_gene: TRBV27; abundance: NA
CDR3aa: CASSQEAGPPNNEQFF; CDR3nt: TGCGCCAGCAGCCAAGAAGCGGGCCCTCCCAACAATGAGCAGTTCTTC; j_gene: TRBJ2-1; d_gene: NA; v_gene: TRBV4-3; abundance: NA
CDR3aa: CASSSPNEKLFF; CDR3nt: TGTGCCAGCAGTTCTCCCAATGAAAAACTGTTTTTT; j_gene: TRBJ1-4; d_gene: NA; v_gene: TRBV27; abundance: few
CDR3aa: CASTSTGPIAEAFF; CDR3nt: TGTGCCAGTACCTCGACAGGGCCGATCGCTGAAGCTTTCTTT; j_gene: TRBJ1-1; d_gene: TRBD1; v_gene: TRBV19; abundance: NA
CDR3aa: CASSSTGTTYNEQFF; CDR3nt: TGTGCCAGCAGCAGCACCGGGACTACCTACAATGAGCAGTTCTTC; j_gene: TRBJ2-1; d_gene: TRBD2; v_gene: TRBV7-2; abundance: NA
CDR3aa: CAISESYQGGNTEAFF; CDR3nt: TGTGCCATCAGTGAGTCGTACCAGGGGGGTAACACTGAAGCTTTCTTT; j_gene: TRBJ1-1; d_gene: TRBD1; v_gene: TRBV10-3; abundance: NA
CDR3aa: CASSLTGTGELFF; CDR3nt: TGTGCCAGTAGTCTGACAGGGACCGGGGAGCTGTTTTTT; j_gene: TRBJ2-2; d_gene: TRBD1; v_gene: TRBV19; abundance: NA
CDR3aa: CASWDRLNTEAFF; CDR3nt: TGTGCCAGCTGGGACAGATTGAACACTGAAGCTTTCTTT; j_gene: TRBJ1-1; d_gene: TRBD1; v_gene: TRBV19; abundance: NA
CDR3aa: CATTGQHNEKLFF; CDR3nt: TGTGCCACCACTGGACAGCATAATGAAAAACTGTTTTTT; j_gene: TRBJ1-4; d_gene: NA; v_gene: TRBV15; abundance: NA
CDR3aa: CAWGTGGTTNYGYTF; CDR3nt: TGTGCCTGGGGGACAGGGGGAACAACCAACTATGGCTACACCTTC; j_gene: TRBJ1-2; d_gene: TRBD1; v_gene: TRBV30; abundance: NA
CDR3aa: CASSQDRRGRETQYF; CDR3nt: TGTGCCAGCAGCCAAGATCGGCGGGGGCGAGAGACCCAGTACTTC; j_gene: TRBJ2-5; d_gene: NA; v_gene: TRBV4-2; abundance: NA
CDR3aa: CASSRDLDRQPYTF; CDR3nt: TGTGCCAGCTCTCGTGATTTGGACAGGCAACCCTACACCTTC; j_gene: TRBJ1-2; d_gene: TRBD1; v_gene: TRBV6-5; abundance: NA
CDR3aa: CAGGRQREKLFF; CDR3nt: TGTGCCGGAGGGCGCCAGAGGGAAAAACTGTTTTTT; j_gene: TRBJ1-4; d_gene: NA; v_gene: TRBV28; abundance: NA
CDR3aa: CASSFQGARAGELFF; CDR3nt: TGTGCCAGCAGTTTTCAGGGGGCAAGGGCCGGGGAGCTGTTTTTT; j_gene: TRBJ2-2; d_gene: TRBD1; v_gene: TRBV27; abundance: NA
CDR3aa: CASSLSGLPKDEQYF; CDR3nt: TGTGCCAGCAGTTTAAGCGGACTACCGAAGGACGAGCAGTACTTC; j_gene: TRBJ2-7; d_gene: NA; v_gene: TRBV27; abundance: once
CDR3aa: CASSPRNFQRERHTGELFF; CDR3nt: TGTGCCAGCAGCCCCCGAAATTTCCAGCGGGAGAGGCACACCGGGGAGCTGTTTTTT; j_gene: TRBJ2-2; d_gene: TRBD2; v_gene: TRBV7-9; abundance: NA
CDR3aa: CASSFGQGVNSPLHF; CDR3nt: TGTGCCAGCAGTTTCGGACAGGGAGTGAATTCACCCCTCCACTTT; j_gene: TRBJ1-6; d_gene: TRBD1; v_gene: TRBV2; abundance: few
CDR3aa: CASSWNRGQETQYF; CDR3nt: TGTGCCAGCAGCTGGAACAGGGGGCAGGAGACCCAGTACTTC; j_gene: TRBJ2-5; d_gene: TRBD1; v_gene: TRBV5-5; abundance: NA
CDR3aa: CASSDGGGGTDTQYF; CDR3nt: TGCGCCAGCAGTGATGGGGGAGGCGGCACAGATACGCAGTATTTT; j_gene: TRBJ2-3; d_gene: NA; v_gene: TRBV10-1; abundance: NA
CDR3aa: CASSSLTRAAGELFF; CDR3nt: TGTGCCAGCAGCTCTCTGACTAGAGCCGCCGGGGAGCTGTTTTTT; j_gene: TRBJ2-2; d_gene: NA; v_gene: TRBV7-2; abundance: NA
CDR3aa: CASSSDSPYGYTF; CDR3nt: TGTGCCAGCAGCTCAGACAGTCCCTATGGCTACACCTTC; j_gene: TRBJ1-2; d_gene: NA; v_gene: TRBV11-2; abundance: NA
CDR3aa: CASSPGLAGPHEQYF; CDR3nt: TGTGCCAGCAGCCCTGGACTAGCGGGACCCCACGAGCAGTACTTC; j_gene: TRBJ2-7; d_gene: TRBD2; v_gene: TRBV6-4; abundance: NA
CDR3aa: CASSVDGHTSYEQYF; CDR3nt: TGTGCCAGCAGCGTCGACGGACATACCTCCTACGAGCAGTACTTC; j_gene: TRBJ2-7; d_gene: NA; v_gene: TRBV7-3; abundance: NA
CDR3aa: CATSEGTVSSYNEQFF; CDR3nt: TGTGCCACCAGTGAGGGGACAGTGAGCTCCTACAATGAGCAGTTCTTC; j_gene: TRBJ2-1; d_gene: TRBD1; v_gene: TRBV24-1; abundance: NA
CDR3aa: CSVARSHRGNTEAFF; CDR3nt: TGCAGCGTTGCCCGCTCTCACAGGGGGAACACTGAAGCTTTCTTT; j_gene: TRBJ1-1; d_gene: TRBD1; v_gene: TRBV29-1; abundance: NA
CDR3aa: CASSLDSYGYTF; CDR3nt: TGTGCCAGCAGCTTAGACAGTTATGGCTACACCTTC; j_gene: TRBJ1-2; d_gene: NA; v_gene: TRBV7-2; abundance: NA